This is a list of T cell receptor beta chains from one sample in a study of CD4 T cells in relation to SARS-CoV-2 and coronaviruses. Sequencing was performed with immunoSEQ multiplex PCR; in TCRdb, only in-frame clones are kept and a portion is missing. This sample has fewer than 20,000 clones, with about four fifths found just once. These TCRs' antigens remain unknown. The sample consisted of CD4+ T cells from PBMCs, cultured in vitro. The receptors come from a human donor in good health. CDR3s include the opening cysteine and the closing phenylalanine or tryptophan. The D gene is left open where the match is weak. Only some rows state a clone size, as once, few, many or a class for expanded clones.

J gene | D gene | V gene | clone size | CDR3 protein | CDR3 DNA
TRBJ1-3 | NA | TRBV10-3 | NA | CAISFREAGNTIYF | TGTGCCATCAGCTTCAGGGAAGCTGGAAACACCATATATTTT
TRBJ1-3 | NA | TRBV7-9 | NA | CASSVGTSANTIYF | TGTGCCAGCAGCGTGGGAACTTCGGCGAACACCATATATTTT
TRBJ1-1 | NA | TRBV7-9 | once | CASSLMENTEAFF | TGTGCCAGCAGCTTAATGGAGAACACTGAAGCTTTCTTT
TRBJ1-1 | NA | TRBV28 | NA | CASSLIKNTEAFF | TGTGCCAGCAGTTTAATTAAGAACACTGAAGCTTTCTTT
TRBJ1-6 | NA | TRBV6-2/TRBV6-3 | NA | CASSYSIPRGSSYNSPLHF | TGTGCCAGCAGTTACTCGATCCCTCGGGGGAGCTCCTATAATTCACCCCTCCACTTT
TRBJ2-7 | NA | TRBV6-2/TRBV6-3 | few | CASSYSIEWEAETYEQYF | TGTGCCAGCAGTTACTCGATTGAGTGGGAAGCTGAGACCTACGAGCAGTACTTC
TRBJ2-1 | TRBD1 | TRBV5-1 | NA | CASSPPGQGRNEQFF | TGCGCCAGCAGCCCACCGGGACAGGGGCGCAATGAGCAGTTCTTC
TRBJ2-1 | NA | TRBV30 | NA | CALSAGRAGEQFF | TGTGCCCTGAGCGCGGGTCGTGCGGGTGAGCAGTTCTTC
TRBJ2-7 | TRBD1 | TRBV2 | NA | CASSGQGHEQYF | TGTGCCAGCAGCGGACAGGGCCACGAGCAGTACTTC
TRBJ2-7 | NA | TRBV28 | NA | CASSNVEQYF | TGTGCCAGCAGTAACGTCGAGCAGTACTTC
TRBJ2-7 | TRBD2 | TRBV5-1 | NA | CASSGGEAAYEQYF | TGCGCCAGCAGTGGGGGGGAGGCCGCCTACGAGCAGTACTTC
TRBJ1-1 | NA | TRBV19 | NA | CASRSRTEAFF | TGTGCCAGTAGGTCGCGGACTGAAGCTTTCTTT
TRBJ2-4 | TRBD2 | TRBV5-4 | NA | CASSRLNGGGPFTKNIQYF | TGTGCCAGCAGCCGCCTTAACGGGGGAGGGCCGTTTACCAAAAACATTCAGTACTTC
TRBJ1-1 | TRBD1 | TRBV7-8 | NA | CASSPPGQFMLTEAFF | TGTGCCAGCAGCCCACCGGGACAGTTTATGTTAACTGAAGCTTTCTTT
TRBJ2-5 | NA | TRBV15 | NA | CATDEGGEHRETQYF | TGTGCCACCGACGAGGGCGGGGAGCATAGGGAGACCCAGTACTTC
TRBJ1-4 | NA | TRBV4-1 | few | CASRLSTGTPANEKLFF | TGCGCCAGCAGGCTATCTACAGGGACCCCTGCTAATGAAAAACTGTTTTTT
TRBJ2-7 | TRBD1 | TRBV29-1 | NA | CSVGRDRGTYEQYF | TGCAGCGTTGGCCGGGACAGGGGCACCTACGAGCAGTACTTC
TRBJ2-7 | NA | TRBV15 | NA | CATSRDREGSYEQYF | TGTGCCACCAGCAGGGACAGAGAGGGATCCTACGAGCAGTACTTC
TRBJ1-2 | NA | TRBV6-5 | NA | CASSYAENYGYTF | TGTGCCAGCAGTTACGCAGAGAACTATGGCTACACCTTC
TRBJ1-2 | NA | TRBV7-9 | NA | CASSENSANYGYTF | TGTGCCAGCAGCGAAAACAGCGCCAACTATGGCTACACCTTC
TRBJ1-3 | NA | TRBV11-2 | NA | CASSLGPKNTIYF | TGTGCCAGCAGCTTAGGGCCTAAGAACACCATATATTTT
TRBJ2-1 | NA | TRBV24-1 | NA | CATSDVEYNEQFF | TGTGCCACCAGTGATGTGGAATACAATGAGCAGTTCTTC
TRBJ1-4 | NA | TRBV6-6 | NA | CASSYRTASNEKLFF | TGTGCCAGCAGTTACCGGACAGCGAGTAATGAAAAACTGTTTTTT
TRBJ1-5 | NA | TRBV3-1/TRBV3-2 | NA | CASSQEGSNQPQHF | TGTGCCAGCAGCCAAGAAGGCAGCAATCAGCCCCAGCATTTT
TRBJ2-7 | NA | TRBV12-3/TRBV12-4 | NA | CASSRFPYEQYF | TGTGCCAGCAGTCGTTTTCCCTACGAGCAGTACTTC
TRBJ1-2 | NA | TRBV7-9 | NA | CASSFRDLNGYTF | TGTGCCAGCAGCTTCAGGGATCTCAATGGCTACACCTTC
TRBJ2-1 | NA | TRBV3-1/TRBV3-2 | NA | CASRLDNEQFF | TGTGCCAGCAGACTGGACAATGAGCAGTTCTTC
TRBJ2-1 | TRBD2 | TRBV9 | NA | CASSERGSGSSNEQFF | TGTGCCAGCAGCGAGAGGGGTAGCGGGAGTTCGAATGAGCAGTTCTTC
TRBJ2-7 | NA | TRBV10-2 | NA | CASSEPTGDEQYF | TGCGCCAGCAGTGAGCCAACGGGGGACGAGCAGTACTTC
TRBJ2-5 | TRBD2 | TRBV14 | NA | CASSHRLAGQGQETQYF | TGTGCCAGCAGCCACAGACTAGCGGGTCAGGGACAAGAGACCCAGTACTTC
TRBJ1-2 | TRBD1 | TRBV29-1 | NA | CSVLQGADYGYTF | TGCAGCGTCCTACAGGGGGCCGACTATGGCTACACCTTC
TRBJ1-4 | TRBD1 | TRBV5-1 | NA | CASSEGTDNEKLFF | TGCGCCAGCAGCGAAGGGACAGATAATGAAAAACTGTTTTTT
TRBJ2-3 | NA | TRBV27 | NA | CASSFFLSEGDTQYF | TGTGCCAGCAGCTTCTTTTTGAGTGAGGGGGATACGCAGTATTTT
TRBJ2-5 | NA | TRBV7-9 | NA | CASSLGQGRKTQYF | TGTGCCAGCAGCTTAGGGCAGGGGAGGAAGACCCAGTACTTC
TRBJ2-7 | TRBD2 | TRBV4-1 | NA | CASSQPAAGRAGRDYEQYF | TGCGCCAGCAGCCAACCTGCGGCAGGGAGAGCGGGAAGGGACTACGAGCAGTACTTC
TRBJ1-5 | NA | TRBV18 | once | CASSPGQTNQPQHF | TGTGCCAGCTCACCTGGGCAGACCAATCAGCCCCAGCATTTT
TRBJ2-1 | NA | TRBV5-1 | NA | CASSLGGVDNEQFF | TGCGCCAGCAGCTTGGGTGGGGTCGACAATGAGCAGTTCTTC
TRBJ2-7 | TRBD2 | TRBV7-6 | NA | CASSSLAGGLSEQYF | TGTGCCAGCAGCTCGTTAGCGGGAGGGCTCTCCGAGCAGTACTTC
TRBJ2-2 | TRBD2 | TRBV19 | NA | CASSILAGGTGELFF | TGTGCCAGTAGTATCCTAGCGGGAGGCACCGGGGAGCTGTTTTTT
TRBJ2-7 | TRBD1 | TRBV19 | NA | CASSILGQGYEQYF | TGTGCCAGTAGTATACTGGGACAGGGGTACGAGCAGTACTTC
TRBJ2-3 | NA | TRBV5-1 | NA | CASSPRTVYTDTQYF | TGCGCCAGCAGCCCACGGACAGTATACACAGATACGCAGTATTTT
TRBJ2-6 | NA | TRBV27 | NA | CASSFLSGANVLTF | TGTGCCAGCAGTTTCCTCTCTGGGGCCAACGTCCTGACTTTC
TRBJ2-7 | TRBD1 | TRBV2 | NA | CASNVDRGDEQYF | TGTGCCAGCAACGTTGACAGGGGAGACGAGCAGTACTTC
TRBJ2-1 | TRBD2 | TRBV5-1 | NA | CASRGRVAGGPGNEQFF | TGCGCCAGCAGAGGGCGGGTTGCGGGAGGGCCGGGGAATGAGCAGTTCTTC
TRBJ1-2 | NA | TRBV12-1 | NA | CAIRPGLSGGYGYTF | TGTGCCATCCGACCCGGCCTCTCGGGGGGCTATGGCTACACCTTC
TRBJ1-1 | TRBD1 | TRBV19 | NA | CASSLRQGAMNTEAFF | TGTGCCAGTAGTCTCCGACAGGGGGCGATGAACACTGAAGCTTTCTTT
TRBJ2-5 | NA | TRBV7-9 | few | CASSYRASEETQYF | TGTGCCAGCAGCTACAGGGCCTCCGAAGAGACCCAGTACTTC
TRBJ2-1 | NA | TRBV10-1 | NA | CATLTPTYNEQFF | TGCGCCACCTTGACACCTACTTACAATGAGCAGTTCTTC
TRBJ2-7 | NA | TRBV3-1/TRBV3-2 | NA | CASSQDWGREQYF | TGTGCCAGCAGCCAAGATTGGGGCCGCGAGCAGTACTTC
TRBJ1-6 | NA | TRBV27 | NA | CASNRGRLDHSPLHF | TGTGCCAGCAATCGCGGGCGGCTAGACCATTCACCCCTCCACTTT
TRBJ2-4 | NA | TRBV18 | NA | CASSPPGGHTLAKNIQYF | TGTGCCAGCTCACCACCGGGGGGACATACTCTAGCCAAAAACATTCAGTACTTC
TRBJ1-1 | NA | TRBV15 | NA | CATSRVGRGEAFF | TGTGCCACCAGCAGAGTGGGCCGGGGCGAAGCTTTCTTT
TRBJ1-3 | NA | TRBV25-1 | NA | CASTASGNTIYF | TGTGCCAGCACTGCCTCTGGAAACACCATATATTTT
TRBJ1-3 | NA | TRBV9 | NA | CASSVGYGNTIYF | TGTGCCAGCAGCGTGGGTTATGGAAACACCATATATTTT
TRBJ2-3 | TRBD1 | TRBV9 | NA | CASSGTTGGDTQYF | TGTGCCAGCAGCGGGACAACAGGGGGAGATACGCAGTATTTT